This T cell receptor beta chain was captured by sequencing in a study of somatic mutations in cytotoxic T cells in rheumatoid arthritis (dated 2017 in TCRdb). Regarding the research as a whole: Some T-cell populations stained with V beta antibodies were sorted by flow on a FACSAria II or Sony SH800 to nearly 100% purity, with sorted V beta1+ cells additionally subjected to TCRB sequencing. To characterize clonality, the study used TCRB deep sequencing while asking whether somatic mutations are carried by expanded CD8+ T-cell clones in newly diagnosed, untreated rheumatoid arthritis. TCRB deep sequencing was performed for more than 50 rheumatoid arthritis patients and around 22 healthy controls. Patients and controls did not essentially differ in median age, which was nearly identical between the groups. What the work shows at the level of the full study, not this receptor alone: Healthy controls showed no age-related increase in CD8+ clonality, whereas patients did (Spearman r ≈ 0.5). The largest CD8+ clone made up more than 20% of CD8+ cells in about an eighth of the 65 patients, and blood and synovial fluid shared several identical CD8+ TCRB sequences. CD8+ T-cell clonality did not differ significantly between rheumatoid arthritis patients and age-matched healthy controls. The slight underrepresentation of TRBV07 in patients was not corrected for multiple comparisons. Viral specificity could not be ruled out by absence from virus-specific databases, and the antigen targets of the expanded CD8+ clones remained unknown.

With a median age of approximately 50 years (range about 21-70) and 55% female, the healthy controls consisted of 20 to 25 blood donors whose buffy coats were used. CD4+ and CD8+ cells were isolated by positive magnetic bead selection on an AutoMACS, and purity was checked by flow cytometry. Peripheral blood mononuclear cells were obtained using density gradient separation with Ficoll-Paque PLUS. Nucleospin Tissue or Tissue XS kits were used to extract DNA from CD4-enriched, CD8-enriched or PBMC samples, and a Qubit 2.0 fluorometer was used for quantification. Sequencing of TCRB CDR3 was done on genomic DNA with the immunoSEQ assay. The paper's data handling went like this. Analyses were restricted to productive TCRB rearrangements. A clone was defined by a unique TCRB CDR3 sequence, and clonality was computed as a productive clonality index based on Shannon entropy. Repertoire overlap between two samples was calculated from the template counts of each clone relative to total templates per sample. V-gene usage measured by flow cytometry correlated with TCRB sequencing V-gene usage, with a Spearman r of roughly 0.64. Drawn from immuneACCESS, this table holds only the in-frame rearrangements with V and J called that TCRdb kept. Clones are partly lost; checked studies trace under half to an unresolved V gene and leave the rest unexplained. That table gives V, J and clone size, and the DNA gave D and trimming. This sample is represented by some 40,000 clones; more than 80% of them were singletons. The ten top clones hold around 3% of the sample.

Turning to this clone: Its specific antigen is unknown. No quality values exist for individual bases; no much larger clone is one base distant.

The CDR3 sequence holds 16 residues, the cysteine and phenylalanine included. The retained sequence is limited to the CDR3, 48 bases, with the frame set at the first base. V lost 1 base and J lost 7 bases; the stretch between them is 17 bases long. CDR1 SEHNR and CDR2 FQNEAQ are derived from the germline V gene (reference sequence). Sequences were obtained from CD8+ T cells sorted from blood. The sequence came from a man aged 35 to 55 in good health. Rearrangement joined TRBV7-9 to TRBJ2-4; there is no confident call for the D gene. The nucleotide sequence reads TGTGCCAGCAGCTTAGGTTCATGGCAGGTCTCCAACATTCAGTACTTC. Its protein is CASSLGSWQVSNIQYF.